A single sample gave rise to the 6 T cell receptor beta chains below, sequenced in a study of T cells after yellow fever vaccination. TCRdb reanalysed the 5' RACE reads using MiXCR and keeps one entry per CDR3 protein. The repertoire holds about 200,000 distinct CDR3 sequences, with 2.5% to 3.5% as singletons. Sequenced here: CD4+ T cells sorted from PBMCs, sampled 10 days after the yellow fever booster vaccination. The origin of the receptors is a man younger than 35 who received the YFV17D yellow fever vaccine.

The chain combines TRBV12-3 or TRBV12-4 with TRBJ1-4, with 10 bases matching TRBD1. This CDR3 has 15 residues. V gave up 6 bases and J gave up 7 bases; unmatched junction bases: 8. For the CDR3, the DNA is TGTGCCAGCAGCCCTAACCGGGACAGGGGTGAAAAACTGTTTTTT. Translation gives CASSPNRDRGEKLFF.

The chain is built from TRBV7-3 and TRBJ2-1; 8 bases fit TRBD2. The germline CDR1 and CDR2 sequences are SGHTA and FQGTGA. The CDR3 has 18 residues. V shed 2 bases, J shed 5 bases, and the junction held 14 bases outside the gene matches. The CDR3 region is CASSLGPPGQRGNNEQFF. For the CDR3, the DNA is TGTGCCAGCAGCTTAGGCCCCCCGGGGCAGCGGGGGAACAATGAGCAGTTCTTC. Full variable domain (missing parts from reference TRBV7-3 and TRBJ2-1): GAGVSQTPSNKVTEKGKYVELRCDPISGHTALYWYRQSLGQGPEFLIYFQGTGAADDSGLPNDRFFAVRPEGSVSTLKIQRTERGDSAVYLCASSLGPPGQRGNNEQFFGPGTRLTVL.

CDR3 in amino acids: CASKGGDLDTQYF. As DNA, the CDR3 is TGCGCCAGCAAGGGCGGGGACCTGGATACGCAGTATTTT. The J gene is TRBJ2-3, the V gene TRBV10-2, with a possible D match to TRBD2 (6 bases). Germline V gives CDR1 WSHSY, CDR2 SAAADI. V was trimmed by 7 bases and J by 6 bases, leaving 14 bases between them. This CDR3 contains 13 residues.

This clonotype was recorded at least ten times. V usage is TRBV12-3 or TRBV12-4 and J usage is TRBJ2-1; 7 bases fit TRBD2. This CDR3 contains 15 residues. V shed 5 bases, J shed 8 bases, and the junction held 12 bases outside the gene matches. CDR3 in amino acids: CASSRRGGGMDEQFF. CDR3 sequence (DNA): TGTGCCAGCAGTCGTAGGGGCGGGGGTATGGATGAGCAGTTCTTC.

There are a few counts of this clonotype. V and J are TRBV4-3 and TRBJ2-3; D remains unclear. The germline V gene encodes CDR1 LGHNA and CDR2 YSLEER. The CDR3 is 13 amino acids. Trimming removed 4 bases at V and 4 bases at J, with 9 bases between. CDR3 in DNA: TGCGCCAGCAGCCCGCTCCTCCCAGATACGCAGTATTTT. The encoded protein is CASSPLLPDTQYF.

This clonotype was recorded at least ten times. The rearrangement links TRBV28 to TRBJ1-2; TRBD1 aligns across 9 bases. The J segment lost 4 bases and the V segment lost 6 bases, leaving 9 bases of the junction unmatched. The CDR3 is 15 residues long. The germline gives CDR1 MDHEN, CDR2 SYDVKM. DNA for the CDR3: TGTGCCAGCAGACCCACACAGGGGGCCTCCTATGGCTACACCTTC. Translation gives CASRPTQGASYGYTF.